What follows describes a single TCR beta chain. Method: immunoSEQ multiplex PCR; TCRdb's copy keeps in-frame clones and lacks some. The top ten hold about 1.2% of the sample, which has 95,000 to 150,000 clones, around nine tenths seen once. Losses at the gene ends were 6 bases for V and 5 bases for J; bases not matched to a gene: 9. Germline lookup yields CDR1 MNHEY and CDR2 SVGAGI. CDR3 size: 14 residues. This sample is drawn from a study of blood T cell repertoires in COVID-19. As for the study in general: From T cells, B-cell-depleted T cells, or PBMCs came the material, which was cDNA or gDNA.

The TCR sequence derives from a woman of 80 years or more with acute or convalescent COVID-19. The material sequenced was peripheral blood. The chain has TRBV6-5 and TRBJ2-7; 8 bases are shared with TRBD1. CDR3 sequence reads: CASSLDRGRNEQYF. CDR3 coding DNA: TGTGCCAGCAGCTTAGACAGGGGAAGAAACGAGCAGTACTTC.